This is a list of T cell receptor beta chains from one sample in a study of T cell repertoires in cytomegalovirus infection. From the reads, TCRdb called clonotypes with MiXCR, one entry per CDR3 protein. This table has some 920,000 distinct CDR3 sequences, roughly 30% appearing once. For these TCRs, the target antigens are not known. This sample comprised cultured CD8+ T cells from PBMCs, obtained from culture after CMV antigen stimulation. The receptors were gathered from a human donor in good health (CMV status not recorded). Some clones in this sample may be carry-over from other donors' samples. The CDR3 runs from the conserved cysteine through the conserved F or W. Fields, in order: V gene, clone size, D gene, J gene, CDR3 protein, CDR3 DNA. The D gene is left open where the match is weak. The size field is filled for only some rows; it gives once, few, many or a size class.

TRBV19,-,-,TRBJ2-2,CASSVAGLAGELFF,TGTGCCAGTAGCGTGGCAGGGCTCGCCGGGGAGCTGTTTTTT
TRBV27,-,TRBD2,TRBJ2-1,CASTYSGGAREQFF,TGTGCCAGCACCTATAGCGGGGGGGCGCGGGAGCAGTTCTTC
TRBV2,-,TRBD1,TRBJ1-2,CASLGQGSAETGYTF,TGTGCCAGCTTGGGACAGGGTTCTGCGGAAACGGGCTACACCTTC
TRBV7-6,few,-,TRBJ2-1,CASSGPSQEQFF,TGTGCCAGCAGCGGGCCTTCTCAAGAGCAGTTCTTC
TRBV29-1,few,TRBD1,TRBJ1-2,CSVVVGGQVPWGYTF,TGCAGCGTTGTAGTTGGGGGACAGGTCCCTTGGGGCTACACCTTC
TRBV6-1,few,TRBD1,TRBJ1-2,CASSLLRTETGVNYGYTF,TGTGCCAGCAGCCTACTTCGAACCGAGACAGGGGTTAACTATGGCTACACCTTC
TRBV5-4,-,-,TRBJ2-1,CASSYVIDEQFF,TGTGCCAGCAGCTATGTGATCGATGAGCAGTTCTTC
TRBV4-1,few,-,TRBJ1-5,CASSQGQLNQPQHF,TGCGCCAGCAGCCAAGGACAGCTCAATCAGCCCCAGCATTTT
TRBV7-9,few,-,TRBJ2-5,CASSASGLGRRAQYF,TGTGCCAGCAGCGCGTCGGGCTTAGGCCGCCGGGCCCAGTACTTC
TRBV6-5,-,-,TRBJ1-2,CASRRVGRDYGYTF,TGTGCCAGCAGAAGGGTTGGTAGGGACTATGGCTACACCTTC
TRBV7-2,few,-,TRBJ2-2,CASSLGGIAGELFF,TGTGCCAGCAGCTTAGGCGGGATCGCCGGGGAGCTGTTTTTT
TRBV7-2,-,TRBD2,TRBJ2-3,CASSFGTGLAGIDTQYF,TGTGCCAGCAGCTTTGGGACGGGACTAGCGGGCATAGATACGCAGTATTTT
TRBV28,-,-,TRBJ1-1,CASSRDPRDTEAFF,TGTGCCAGCAGCCGGGACCCTAGAGACACTGAAGCTTTCTTT
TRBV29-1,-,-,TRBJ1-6,CSVEDREGLHF,TGCAGCGTTGAAGATAGGGAAGGCCTCCACTTT
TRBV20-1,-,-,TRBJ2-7,CSARAWTEDSYEQYF,TGCAGTGCTAGAGCTTGGACAGAGGACTCCTACGAGCAGTACTTC
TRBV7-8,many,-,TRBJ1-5,CASSSNDLQDSFYNQPQHF,TGTGCCAGCAGCTCGAACGACCTACAGGACAGCTTCTACAATCAGCCCCAGCATTTT
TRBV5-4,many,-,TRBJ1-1,CASSLYTGNTEAFF,TGTGCCAGCAGCTTGTATACGGGGAACACTGAAGCTTTCTTT
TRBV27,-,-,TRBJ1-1,CASIPSWAGEAFF,TGTGCCAGCATCCCTAGTTGGGCGGGTGAAGCTTTCTTT
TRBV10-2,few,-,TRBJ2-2,CASSESGGSFTGELFF,TGCGCCAGCAGTGAGTCGGGGGGATCGTTCACCGGGGAGCTGTTTTTT
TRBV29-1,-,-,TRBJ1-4,CSAVSRGKLFF,TGCAGCGCCGTCTCTAGGGGAAAACTGTTTTTT
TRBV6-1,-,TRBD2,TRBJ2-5,CASMEGGETQYF,TGTGCCAGCATGGAGGGAGGGGAGACCCAGTACTTC
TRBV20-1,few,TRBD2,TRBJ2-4,CSASTSGDPLAKNIQYF,TGCAGTGCTTCGACTAGCGGGGACCCCTTAGCCAAAAACATTCAGTACTTC
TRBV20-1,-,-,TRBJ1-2,CSAPQAGIKGYTF,TGCAGTGCCCCGCAGGCCGGGATCAAAGGCTACACCTTC
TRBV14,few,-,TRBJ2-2,CASSQGRVLTGELFF,TGTGCCAGCAGCCAAGGGCGGGTTCTCACCGGGGAGCTGTTTTTT
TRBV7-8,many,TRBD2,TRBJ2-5,CASRGGLAGEETQYF,TGTGCCAGCAGAGGGGGACTAGCGGGGGAAGAGACCCAGTACTTC
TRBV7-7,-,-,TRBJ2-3,CSSSLGVGAGDTQYF,TGTTCTAGCAGCTTAGGGGTTGGGGCCGGGGATACGCAGTATTTT
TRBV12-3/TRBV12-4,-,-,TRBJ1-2,CASSFARDTNYGYTF,TGTGCCAGCAGTTTTGCGCGGGACACTAACTATGGCTACACCTTC
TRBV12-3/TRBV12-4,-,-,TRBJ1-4,CASSSPGLGREKLFF,TGTGCCAGCAGCTCGCCGGGGCTCGGTAGGGAAAAACTGTTTTTT
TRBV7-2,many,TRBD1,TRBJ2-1,CASSTPTGLGSEQFF,TGTGCCAGCAGCACCCCGACAGGGTTAGGCAGTGAGCAGTTCTTC
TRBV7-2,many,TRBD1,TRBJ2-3,CASSLWTGGTDTQYF,TGTGCCAGCAGCCTCTGGACAGGGGGTACAGATACGCAGTATTTT
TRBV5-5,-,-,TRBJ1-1,CASTPGTLRTFF,TGTGCCAGCACCCCCGGGACGTTGAGGACTTTCTTT
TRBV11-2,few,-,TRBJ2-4,CASSPWRAKNIQYF,TGTGCCAGCAGCCCCTGGAGAGCCAAAAACATTCAGTACTTC
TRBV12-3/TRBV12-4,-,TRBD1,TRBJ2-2,CASSFYLPGQRNTGELFF,TGTGCCAGCAGCTTCTACCTACCGGGACAGAGGAACACCGGGGAGCTGTTTTTT
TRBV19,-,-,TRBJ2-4,CASSSPSRGALAKNIQYF,TGTGCCAGTAGTAGCCCTTCCCGGGGGGCACTAGCCAAAAACATTCAGTACTTC
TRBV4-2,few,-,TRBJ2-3,CASSQDLLENTDTQYF,TGTGCCAGCAGCCAAGATCTTCTGGAAAACACAGATACGCAGTATTTT
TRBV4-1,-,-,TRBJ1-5,CASSQAQEYSNQPQHF,TGCGCCAGCAGCCAAGCACAGGAATATAGCAATCAGCCCCAGCATTTT
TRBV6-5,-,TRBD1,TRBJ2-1,CATLPRGRGYNEQFF,TGTGCCACCCTACCCAGGGGGCGTGGATACAATGAGCAGTTCTTC
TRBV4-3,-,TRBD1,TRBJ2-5,CASSQAGQGLETQYF,TGCGCCAGCAGCCAAGCGGGACAGGGTCTGGAGACCCAGTACTTC
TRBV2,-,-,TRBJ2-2,CATVRGHQGTLNTGELFF,TGTGCCACCGTACGCGGACATCAAGGGACTCTGAACACCGGGGAGCTGTTTTTT
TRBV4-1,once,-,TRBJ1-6,CASSPTLLGQRYSPLHF,TGCGCCAGCAGCCCAACATTACTCGGACAGAGATATTCACCCCTCCACTTT
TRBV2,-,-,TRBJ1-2,CASSEDGELPNYGYTF,TGTGCCAGCAGTGAAGACGGAGAATTGCCTAACTATGGCTACACCTTC